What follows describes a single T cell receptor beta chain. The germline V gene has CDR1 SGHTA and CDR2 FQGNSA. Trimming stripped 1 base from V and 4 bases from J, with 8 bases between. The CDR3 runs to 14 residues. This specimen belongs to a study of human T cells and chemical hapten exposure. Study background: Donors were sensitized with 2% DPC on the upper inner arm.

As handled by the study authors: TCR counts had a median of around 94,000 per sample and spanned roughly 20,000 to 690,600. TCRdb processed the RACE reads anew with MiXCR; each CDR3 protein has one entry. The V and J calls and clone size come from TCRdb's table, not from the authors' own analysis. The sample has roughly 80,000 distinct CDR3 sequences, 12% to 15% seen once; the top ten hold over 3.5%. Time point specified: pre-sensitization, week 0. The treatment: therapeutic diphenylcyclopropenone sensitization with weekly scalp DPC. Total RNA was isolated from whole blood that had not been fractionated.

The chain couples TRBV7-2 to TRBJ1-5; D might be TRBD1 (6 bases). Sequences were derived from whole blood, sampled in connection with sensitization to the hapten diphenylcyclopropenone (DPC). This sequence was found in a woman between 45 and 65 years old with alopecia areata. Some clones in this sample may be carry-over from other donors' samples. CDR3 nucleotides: TGTGCCAGCAGCTTAGTAGGGGGGAATCAGCCCCAGCATTTT. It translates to CASSLVGGNQPQHF. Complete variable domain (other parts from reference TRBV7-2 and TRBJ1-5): GAGVSQSPSNKVTEKGKDVELRCDPISGHTALYWYRQSLGQGLEFLIYFQGNSAPDKSGLPSDRFSAERTGGSVSTLTIQRTQQEDSAVYLCASSLVGGNQPQHFGDGTRLSIL.